The rows below give T cell receptor beta chains drawn from one sample of a study of cytomegalovirus exposure and HLA in healthy donors. Libraries were prepared by immunoSEQ multiplex PCR; TCRdb keeps only in-frame clonotypes and omits some of them. The profile shows almost 95,000 clones, just under 70% of them singletons. Sequenced: PBMCs. These receptors came from a man between 50 and 59 years old in good health and CMV-seronegative. Each CDR3 is given with its conserved first and last residue. Fields, in order: CDR3 DNA, CDR3 protein, clone size, D gene, J gene, V gene. D genes are given only for firm matches. Not every row has a clone size; where given, it reads once, few, many or a size class.

CDR3nt: TGTGCCAGCAGCTTATCCAGCCAGGGTTACACTGAAGCTTTCTTT; CDR3aa: CASSLSSQGYTEAFF; abundance: .; d_gene: .; j_gene: TRBJ1-1; v_gene: TRBV7-3
CDR3nt: TGTGCCAGCCGGGGGGTGGGGTGGGGCACCGGGGAGCTGTTTTTT; CDR3aa: CASRGVGWGTGELFF; abundance: .; d_gene: TRBD2; j_gene: TRBJ2-2; v_gene: TRBV7-2
CDR3nt: TGTGCCAGCAGTCCCCAAGACAGGCATCATGAAAAACTGTTTTTT; CDR3aa: CASSPQDRHHEKLFF; abundance: .; d_gene: .; j_gene: TRBJ1-4; v_gene: TRBV28
CDR3nt: TGTGCCAGCGGACAGGGGAACACAGATACGCAGTATTTT; CDR3aa: CASGQGNTDTQYF; abundance: .; d_gene: .; j_gene: TRBJ2-3; v_gene: TRBV21-1
CDR3nt: TGTGCCAGCAGCCCCCGACTAGCGGGTGAAGAGACCCAGTACTTC; CDR3aa: CASSPRLAGEETQYF; abundance: few; d_gene: TRBD2; j_gene: TRBJ2-5; v_gene: TRBV9
CDR3nt: TGTGCCAGCAGCCTCGACAGATATGGCTACACCTTC; CDR3aa: CASSLDRYGYTF; abundance: .; d_gene: .; j_gene: TRBJ1-2; v_gene: TRBV13
CDR3nt: TGTGCCAGCAGTGGCGGGACTAGCGGGGGGGCAGATACGCAGTATTTT; CDR3aa: CASSGGTSGGADTQYF; abundance: .; d_gene: TRBD2; j_gene: TRBJ2-3; v_gene: TRBV6-1
CDR3nt: TGTGCCAGTAGTATCAACAGGGGATGGAGCTACACCTTC; CDR3aa: CASSINRGWSYTF; abundance: once; d_gene: TRBD1; j_gene: TRBJ1-2; v_gene: TRBV19
CDR3nt: TGTGCCACAAAACCCAGGGTTGGCATTCAGTACTTC; CDR3aa: CATKPRVGIQYF; abundance: few; d_gene: .; j_gene: TRBJ2-4; v_gene: TRBV15
CDR3nt: TGTGCCAGCAGTGAACTCTGGGGAGACACTGAAGCTTTCTTT; CDR3aa: CASSELWGDTEAFF; abundance: .; d_gene: .; j_gene: TRBJ1-1; v_gene: TRBV2
CDR3nt: TGCAGCGTAACCGGGACAGCTGCAACTAATGAAAAACTGTTTTTT; CDR3aa: CSVTGTAATNEKLFF; abundance: .; d_gene: TRBD1; j_gene: TRBJ1-4; v_gene: TRBV29-1
CDR3nt: TGTGCCAGCAGCCAAGTTGACAGCGACTCTGGAAACACCATATATTTT; CDR3aa: CASSQVDSDSGNTIYF; abundance: .; d_gene: .; j_gene: TRBJ1-3; v_gene: TRBV4-2
CDR3nt: TGCGCCAGCAGCCAAGATCGGCAGAGGAATTCACCCCTCCACTTT; CDR3aa: CASSQDRQRNSPLHF; abundance: .; d_gene: .; j_gene: TRBJ1-6; v_gene: TRBV4-3
CDR3nt: TGTGCCAGCAGCTTGTCAAGGACTAGCGGGACTGAGCAGTTCTTC; CDR3aa: CASSLSRTSGTEQFF; abundance: few; d_gene: TRBD2; j_gene: TRBJ2-1; v_gene: TRBV7-6
CDR3nt: TGTGCCAGCAGCGTACGGTCCTGGATCGGGGTTGATGGCTACACCTTC; CDR3aa: CASSVRSWIGVDGYTF; abundance: few; d_gene: .; j_gene: TRBJ1-2; v_gene: TRBV9
CDR3nt: TGTGCCAGCAGAAAGACAGGTTACTACGAGCAGTACTTC; CDR3aa: CASRKTGYYEQYF; abundance: .; d_gene: .; j_gene: TRBJ2-7; v_gene: TRBV2
CDR3nt: TGTGCCAGCAGCTTCTCAGATACGCAGTATTTT; CDR3aa: CASSFSDTQYF; abundance: few; d_gene: .; j_gene: TRBJ2-3; v_gene: TRBV7-2
CDR3nt: TGTGCCAGCAGCCTTAACCCAAGCTCCTCTGGAAACACCATATATTTT; CDR3aa: CASSLNPSSSGNTIYF; abundance: .; d_gene: .; j_gene: TRBJ1-3; v_gene: TRBV4-2
CDR3nt: TGTGCCAGCAGCTTAGCGGGCTGGCGGGTGAGAGAAAAACTGTTTTTT; CDR3aa: CASSLAGWRVREKLFF; abundance: .; d_gene: .; j_gene: TRBJ1-4; v_gene: TRBV7-9
CDR3nt: TGCAGCGTTTTCTCCAGCGGGACCTATCTCTACGAGCAGTACTTC; CDR3aa: CSVFSSGTYLYEQYF; abundance: .; d_gene: TRBD2; j_gene: TRBJ2-7; v_gene: TRBV29-1
CDR3nt: TGTGCCATCAGTTACTACCGGGACAGGAACACTGAAGCTTTCTTT; CDR3aa: CAISYYRDRNTEAFF; abundance: .; d_gene: TRBD1; j_gene: TRBJ1-1; v_gene: TRBV10-3
CDR3nt: TGTGCCAGCAGTTTAGGGGTTGGGCAGCCCCAGCATTTT; CDR3aa: CASSLGVGQPQHF; abundance: .; d_gene: .; j_gene: TRBJ1-5; v_gene: TRBV2
CDR3nt: TGTGCCAGCAGCTTTCCGGGGGTTTTAAACACTGAAGCTTTCTTT; CDR3aa: CASSFPGVLNTEAFF; abundance: once; d_gene: .; j_gene: TRBJ1-1; v_gene: TRBV5-4
CDR3nt: TGTGCCAGCAGCGTAGCGACAGAAGGAGAGACCCAGTACTTC; CDR3aa: CASSVATEGETQYF; abundance: .; d_gene: .; j_gene: TRBJ2-5; v_gene: TRBV9
CDR3nt: TGCGCCAGCAGCTTGGTCGCAGGGGGCTATGGCTACACCTTC; CDR3aa: CASSLVAGGYGYTF; abundance: .; d_gene: TRBD1; j_gene: TRBJ1-2; v_gene: TRBV5-1
CDR3nt: TGTGCCAGCAGTGGTCCTCACAGGGACTCCTACAATGAGCAGTTCTTC; CDR3aa: CASSGPHRDSYNEQFF; abundance: .; d_gene: .; j_gene: TRBJ2-1; v_gene: TRBV2
CDR3nt: TGTGCCATCAGTGAGAGGGACAGGGTCGACGAGCAGTACTTC; CDR3aa: CAISERDRVDEQYF; abundance: .; d_gene: TRBD1; j_gene: TRBJ2-7; v_gene: TRBV10-3
CDR3nt: TGTGCCAGCAGCTTGGATAGGGGCTATAATTCTGGAAACACCATATATTTT; CDR3aa: CASSLDRGYNSGNTIYF; abundance: .; d_gene: .; j_gene: TRBJ1-3; v_gene: TRBV5-5
CDR3nt: TGCGCCAGCAGCTTCCGTAGGGGCCAGGAGACCCAGTACTTC; CDR3aa: CASSFRRGQETQYF; abundance: .; d_gene: .; j_gene: TRBJ2-5; v_gene: TRBV5-1
CDR3nt: TGTGCCAGCAGGTCGGGACTAAGCAATCAGCCCCAGCATTTT; CDR3aa: CASRSGLSNQPQHF; abundance: .; d_gene: .; j_gene: TRBJ1-5; v_gene: TRBV2
CDR3nt: TGTGCCAGCAGCCGGACAGAGCAAGAGACCCAGTACTTC; CDR3aa: CASSRTEQETQYF; abundance: .; d_gene: .; j_gene: TRBJ2-5; v_gene: TRBV7-8
CDR3nt: TGTGCCAGCAATGTGGCGGGAACCTACAATGAGCAGTTCTTC; CDR3aa: CASNVAGTYNEQFF; abundance: .; d_gene: .; j_gene: TRBJ2-1; v_gene: TRBV6-5
CDR3nt: TGCGCCAGCAGCCCGCCTGACAGAACCGGGGAGCTGTTTTTT; CDR3aa: CASSPPDRTGELFF; abundance: .; d_gene: .; j_gene: TRBJ2-2; v_gene: TRBV4-3
CDR3nt: TGCAGCGTCCAAAATGACAGGGACGAGCAGTACTTC; CDR3aa: CSVQNDRDEQYF; abundance: .; d_gene: TRBD1; j_gene: TRBJ2-7; v_gene: TRBV29-1
CDR3nt: TGTGCCAGCAGCCCGCCTGACAGCCCCGGCGGCACTGAAGCTTTCTTT; CDR3aa: CASSPPDSPGGTEAFF; abundance: .; d_gene: .; j_gene: TRBJ1-1; v_gene: TRBV11-2
CDR3nt: TGTGCCAGCAGCGCAGGCGGGAGTCCCCACGAGCAGTACTTC; CDR3aa: CASSAGGSPHEQYF; abundance: .; d_gene: TRBD2; j_gene: TRBJ2-7; v_gene: TRBV9
CDR3nt: TGTGCCAGTAGAATGGACAGGTTGAACTCCTACAATGAGCAGTTCTTC; CDR3aa: CASRMDRLNSYNEQFF; abundance: once; d_gene: TRBD1; j_gene: TRBJ2-1; v_gene: TRBV19
CDR3nt: TGCGCCAGCAGCTTTACGGGAGGCAATCAGCCCCAGCATTTT; CDR3aa: CASSFTGGNQPQHF; abundance: .; d_gene: .; j_gene: TRBJ1-5; v_gene: TRBV5-1
CDR3nt: TGCACCGGAGCCCTGACGGCAGATACGCAGTATTTT; CDR3aa: CTGALTADTQYF; abundance: .; d_gene: .; j_gene: TRBJ2-3; v_gene: TRBV29-1
CDR3nt: TGTGCCAGCAGCTTCTCGGGAAGCACAGATACGCAGTATTTT; CDR3aa: CASSFSGSTDTQYF; abundance: .; d_gene: .; j_gene: TRBJ2-3; v_gene: TRBV7-2
CDR3nt: TGCAGCGTAGTCCACGGGACAAACTCTGGAAACACCATATATTTT; CDR3aa: CSVVHGTNSGNTIYF; abundance: few; d_gene: .; j_gene: TRBJ1-3; v_gene: TRBV29-1
CDR3nt: TGTGCCAGCTCACCGTTCCGGGATACGCAGTATTTT; CDR3aa: CASSPFRDTQYF; abundance: few; d_gene: .; j_gene: TRBJ2-3; v_gene: TRBV18
CDR3nt: TGCAGCGTTGGACAACTAGCGGGAGGTGCAGATACGCAGTATTTT; CDR3aa: CSVGQLAGGADTQYF; abundance: .; d_gene: TRBD2; j_gene: TRBJ2-3; v_gene: TRBV29-1
CDR3nt: TGCGCCAGCAGCTTGGTTCATAACACTGAAGCTTTCTTT; CDR3aa: CASSLVHNTEAFF; abundance: few; d_gene: .; j_gene: TRBJ1-1; v_gene: TRBV5-1
CDR3nt: TGTGCCAGCAGCTTGCCCCCAGGTACAGGGAACTATGGCTACACCTTC; CDR3aa: CASSLPPGTGNYGYTF; abundance: few; d_gene: .; j_gene: TRBJ1-2; v_gene: TRBV5-6
CDR3nt: TGTGCCAGCAGCGTAGATCCAGACATGAACACTGAAGCTTTCTTT; CDR3aa: CASSVDPDMNTEAFF; abundance: few; d_gene: .; j_gene: TRBJ1-1; v_gene: TRBV9
CDR3nt: TGCAGCGTTTTGAGTGGCAATCAGCCCCAGCATTTT; CDR3aa: CSVLSGNQPQHF; abundance: .; d_gene: .; j_gene: TRBJ1-5; v_gene: TRBV29-1
CDR3nt: TGTGCCAGCAGCGACGGGACTAGCGGGGGGGACACAGATACGCAGTATTTT; CDR3aa: CASSDGTSGGDTDTQYF; abundance: .; d_gene: TRBD2; j_gene: TRBJ2-3; v_gene: TRBV9
CDR3nt: TGTGCCAGCAGCTTGAATGAGGGAACTGGCTACACCTTC; CDR3aa: CASSLNEGTGYTF; abundance: .; d_gene: .; j_gene: TRBJ1-2; v_gene: TRBV7-2
CDR3nt: TGTGCCAGCAGTCTAGGGACACAGAGCACAGATACGCAGTATTTT; CDR3aa: CASSLGTQSTDTQYF; abundance: many; d_gene: .; j_gene: TRBJ2-3; v_gene: TRBV6-4
CDR3nt: TGCGCCAGCAGCTTGCAAGGGGCTGGTGGCTACACCTTC; CDR3aa: CASSLQGAGGYTF; abundance: .; d_gene: .; j_gene: TRBJ1-2; v_gene: TRBV5-1
CDR3nt: TGTGCCAGCAGCTTAGATTCAGGGTCAGGCTACAATGAGCAGTTCTTC; CDR3aa: CASSLDSGSGYNEQFF; abundance: .; d_gene: .; j_gene: TRBJ2-1; v_gene: TRBV7-2
CDR3nt: TGTGCCAGCAGTTGGGACAGTTACAATGAGCAGTTCTTC; CDR3aa: CASSWDSYNEQFF; abundance: few; d_gene: TRBD1; j_gene: TRBJ2-1; v_gene: TRBV6-1